This T cell receptor beta chain was found in a study of liver allograft versus peripheral blood T cells. Study summary: Intrahepatic T cell receptor repertoires from transplanted livers were compared against repertoires in recipients' peripheral blood.

The CDR3 extends over 14 amino acids. Germline CDR1 and CDR2: SGHTA and FQGNSA. Trimming cost V 1 base and J 6 bases, with 12 bases left between them. This clonotype is classed as medium-sized. TCRdb analysed the reads with MiXCR anew, one entry per CDR3 protein. The table has 8,800 or so distinct CDR3 sequences, about 18% seen once; the top ten hold 3.5% to 4.5%. This sequence originates from a human patient who had a liver transplant. Some T cells may trace back to the graft donor. The chain joins TRBV7-2 to TRBJ2-5; D not resolved. The CDR3, as DNA: TGTGCCAGCAGCTTAGATCCAACAGCCCAGACCCAGTACTTC. This codes for CASSLDPTAQTQYF.